This T cell receptor beta chain was sequenced for a study of monozygotic twins with inflammatory bowel disease. Whole-study findings and limits: Versus healthy twins, IBD patients showed fewer clonotypes shared with others, especially with disease activity. Against healthy co-twins, IBD patients had lower TCRbeta diversity (measured by inverse Simpson). No separation of different T cell subtypes was possible.

Comments on this clonotype: The antigen remains undetermined.

TCRdb re-called the 5' RACE reads and shows each CDR3 protein once, DNA omitted. Recorded for this sample: 150,000 to 200,000 distinct CDR3 sequences. Germline V gene sequence: CDR1 SGHRS, CDR2 YFSETQ. There are 15 residues in the CDR3. The source of this sequence is a human donor with ulcerative colitis or Crohn's disease, or a healthy co-twin of an affected twin (not recorded which). This chain links TRBV5-1 with TRBJ2-5; TCRdb indicates TRBD1, and absent DNA this call remains unverified. The specimen sequenced was blood. CDR3 sequence reads: CASSLVGDIGMTQYF.